The source of this T cell receptor beta chain is a study of identical twins. In its sample, this clonotype was seen a few times. A universal primer site was created by template switching, with the cDNA bearing unique molecular identifiers. MiXCR, run by TCRdb on the 5' RACE reads, gives a single entry per CDR3 protein. The sample yields 300,000 to 350,000 distinct CDR3 sequences, roughly an eighth seen once. Germline V gene data show CDR1 as LGHNA and CDR2 as YNFKEQ. The junction had 5 bases not matched to a gene; V was cut back by 0 bases and J by 1 base. The CDR3 consists of 17 residues. This sample also belongs to another study, concerning yellow fever vaccine responses in identical twins.

The chain carries TRBV4-2 and TRBJ2-1, with 8 bases that match TRBD2. The TCR sequence derives from a woman aged 18 to 35 in good health. Sequences were obtained from CD8+ T cells sorted from blood. The CDR3 DNA reads as TGTGCCAGCAGCCAAGAGGTAGCTAGCGGGTCCTACAATGAGCAGTTCTTC. Protein product: CASSQEVASGSYNEQFF.